This T cell receptor (beta chain) was sequenced during a study of T cell responses to AZD1222 COVID-19 vaccine. Sequencing was performed with immunoSEQ multiplex PCR; in TCRdb, only in-frame clones are kept and a portion is missing. The sample includes under 150,000 clones, roughly 90% seen only once; the top ten take roughly 3.5%. The ends were cut back, 6 bases at V and 4 bases at J, with 12 bases in the middle. The CDR3 length is 13 residues. In germline, CDR1 is SGHVS, CDR2 FQNEAQ. Turning to this clone: Its antigen is currently unknown.

Study conclusions and caveats: Researchers took repertoire samples only after the peak T cell response had come. The donor group comprised mostly white British people and more females; the analysis possibly underestimated clonal diversity.

This TCR was recovered from an adult in good health. The chain combines TRBV7-8 with TRBJ1-1, with no clear D. The starting material was peripheral blood, obtained on day 0 of AZD1222 vaccination. In DNA form, the CDR3 reads TGTGCCAGCAGGGTACGAAGGGCCACTGAAGCTTTCTTT. Its protein product is CASRVRRATEAFF.